Shown below are 5 T cell receptor beta chains from a single sample sequenced in a study of Ad26.COV2.S vaccination and SARS-CoV-2 variants. This sample's treatment: about 20 received Ad26.COV2.S at low or high dose, single or two shots; 5 received placebo; per-sample allocation not given. The study sampled participants on day 63 after the first vaccine or placebo injection. Sequenced by immunoSEQ multiplex PCR; TCRdb stores in-frame clones only, minus some. Of over 400,000 clones in the sample, 89% were seen once. This material consisted of peripheral blood, taken in a trial of Ad26.COV2.S vaccine versus placebo. The receptors were sampled from a person aged 18-60 years who received the Ad26.COV2.S COVID-19 vaccine or a placebo.

This clone appeared a few times. The rearrangement uses TRBV7-2 and TRBJ2-7, with 15 bases identical to TRBD2. The germline gives CDR1 SGHTA, CDR2 FQGNSA. Trimming cost V 5 bases and J 4 bases; bases outside gene matches: 6. This CDR3 contains 16 residues. In DNA, the CDR3 is TGTGCCAGCAGCCCCCGGACTAGCGGGGGGGCGTACGAGCAGTACTTC. Protein: CASSPRTSGGAYEQYF. Full variable domain (missing parts from reference TRBV7-2 and TRBJ2-7): GAGVSQSPSNKVTEKGKDVELRCDPISGHTALYWYRQSLGQGLEFLIYFQGNSAPDKSGLPSDRFSAERTGGSVSTLTIQRTQQEDSAVYLCASSPRTSGGAYEQYFGPGTRLTVT.

The rearrangement links TRBV5-5 to TRBJ1-4; D is perhaps TRBD1 (6 bases). Germline V gene sequence: CDR1 SGHKS, CDR2 YYEKEE (reference sequence). V lost 4 bases and J 0 bases, leaving 16 bases between the germline ends. This CDR3 is built from 17 residues. The CDR3 DNA follows: TGTGCCAGCAGCCCTCGGGGGGCCCTTGCAACTAATGAAAAACTGTTTTTT. It translates to CASSPRGALATNEKLFF.

The rearrangement links TRBV15 to TRBJ1-6; D not certain. Trimming took 2 bases from V and 4 from J, leaving 3 bases between them. Germline CDR1 LNHNV, CDR2 YYDKDF (reference sequence). CDR3 length equals 13 residues. The chain's CDR3 is CATSRQYNSPLHF. The CDR3 DNA follows: TGTGCCACCAGCAGACAGTATAATTCACCCCTCCACTTT.

The gene calls are TRBV19 and TRBJ1-4; no clear D gene. V lost 7 bases to trimming and J lost 3 bases, with 9 bases between them. CDR3 length: 13 amino acids. Germline V CDR1 and CDR2: LNHDA, SQIVND (reference sequence). The CDR3 DNA sequence: TGTGCCAGTACCCCTTGGGCTAATGAAAAACTGTTTTTT. Translated, it gives CASTPWANEKLFF.

The rearrangement uses TRBV7-2 and TRBJ1-5, with D possibly being TRBD1 (5 bases). V was clipped by 1 base and J by 1 base, with 17 bases between them. Germline V lookup: CDR1 SGHTA, CDR2 FQGNSA. This CDR3 comprises 18 residues. CDR3 amino acids: CASSLVVWAGLSNQPQHF. The CDR3, as DNA: TGTGCCAGCAGCTTAGTTGTCTGGGCAGGGTTGAGCAATCAGCCCCAGCATTTT. The entire variable domain, with the rest obtained from reference TRBV7-2 and TRBJ1-5, is as follows: GAGVSQSPSNKVTEKGKDVELRCDPISGHTALYWYRQSLGQGLEFLIYFQGNSAPDKSGLPSDRFSAERTGGSVSTLTIQRTQQEDSAVYLCASSLVVWAGLSNQPQHFGDGTRLSIL.